The T cell receptor (beta chain) under discussion was sequenced for a study of T cell repertoires in urothelial bladder cancer (dated by TCRdb to about 2019). General notes on the study: Of the roughly 12 resected lesions, three were clinical stage cT0, three were cTa, three were cT1, and three were cT2 or greater. The study compared clonality of the TCR repertoire in bladder tumors against clonality in benign bladder inflammation. A total of more than ten resected bladder lesions, made up of urothelial carcinoma (UC+) and benign (UC-) specimens, were studied. A total of some 12 patients who had bladder lesions and were undergoing transurethral resection were prospectively identified.

Details on this clone: The antigen this receptor binds is unknown. It has no much larger one-base neighbor in the sample; base qualities were not kept.

The TCR beta chain CDR3 region was sequenced with the immunoSEQ assay. Per the authors' processing: For each specimen, T-cell fraction, clonal dominance and maximum TCR clone frequency were calculated. TCRdb re-hosts the immuneACCESS table, in-frame sequences only. Its copies lack some clones; in the studies checked, an unresolved V gene accounts for under half of them, and the cause for the rest is not known. V and J calls and clone size are given by that table; D and trimming were obtained from the DNA. This sample comprises around 12,000 clones, about two thirds of them detected only once. Together, the top ten hold around 6.5% of the sample. Specimens classed as benign (UC-) were resected bladder lesions that contained no urothelial carcinoma. Bladder lesion specimens were collected at transurethral resection and stored at -80C. DNA was isolated from bladder specimens obtained during transurethral resection.

General findings and caveats noted by the study authors: In carcinoma specimens a single T-cell clone made up as much as 17% of infiltrating lymphocytes, compared with roughly 2% in benign specimens. Median tumor infiltrating lymphocyte percentage was approximately 2.2% in carcinoma specimens and approximately 12% in benign specimens. Urothelial carcinoma specimens had a median of approximately 5,800 T cells, fewer than the median of approximately 27,000 seen in benign specimens.

The V end gives up 5 bases and the J end 6 bases, leaving 7 bases in the junction not matched to a gene. Reading the germline V gene gives CDR1 SQVTM and CDR2 ANQGSEA. The CDR3 contains 14 residues, cysteine and phenylalanine counted. Only the CDR3 region is kept as DNA, spanning 42 bases read in frame from base 1. The rearranged segments are TRBV29-1 and TRBJ1-2; TRBD1 agrees with 12 junctional bases. The source material was tumor-infiltrating cells from bladder cancer. The origin of this receptor is a human donor with a benign inflammatory bladder lesion. The sequenced DNA: TGCAGCGTTTCCCGGGACAGGGGGCGGAATGGCTACACCTTC. It encodes CSVSRDRGRNGYTF.